This is a list of T cell receptor beta chains from one sample in a study of post-analysis software for immune sequencing data. TCRdb reprocessed the PCR reads with MiXCR, giving one entry per CDR3 protein. The sample consists of 350,000 to 500,000 distinct CDR3 sequences, 39% of them appearing once. The sequenced sample was blood. The receptors originated from a girl aged 2 to 10 with multiple sclerosis. The CDR3 runs from the conserved cysteine through the conserved F or W. Fields, in order: D gene, V gene, CDR3 length, J gene, clone size, CDR3 protein, CDR3 DNA. D genes are given only for firm matches. Rows may omit the clone size; those that give it use once, few, many or a size class.

>NA|TRBV29-1|13|TRBJ1-1|few
CSASRGLNTEAFF
TGCAGCGCCAGCAGGGGCTTGAACACTGAAGCTTTCTTT
>NA|TRBV28|14|TRBJ2-5|NA
CASSLSPIQETQYF
TGTGCCAGTAGTTTATCCCCCATTCAAGAGACCCAGTACTTC
>NA|TRBV10-3|15|TRBJ2-5|NA
CAISDWTGGQETQYF
TGTGCCATCAGTGATTGGACAGGAGGGCAAGAGACCCAGTACTTC
>TRBD2|TRBV20-1|16|TRBJ2-1|few
CSARGPRTSPYNEQFF
TGCAGTGCTAGAGGACCCCGGACTAGTCCCTACAATGAGCAGTTCTTC
>TRBD1|TRBV29-1|16|TRBJ2-1|NA
CSVEDPISRQGWGQFF
TGCAGCGTTGAAGATCCCATTTCGCGACAGGGATGGGGGCAGTTCTTC
>NA|TRBV5-1|16|TRBJ2-1|once
CASSLVGGGAYHEQFF
TGCGCCAGCAGCTTGGTGGGCGGGGGCGCTTACCATGAGCAGTTCTTC
>TRBD2|TRBV9|16|TRBJ2-1|many
CASSVAPAGWLNEQFF
TGTGCCAGCAGCGTAGCCCCAGCGGGGTGGCTGAATGAGCAGTTCTTC
>NA|TRBV10-1|16|TRBJ2-7|NA
CASSEGGVASSYEQYF
TGCGCCAGCAGTGAGGGAGGGGTGGCAAGCTCCTACGAGCAGTACTTC
>TRBD2|TRBV6-2/TRBV6-3|18|TRBJ2-1|NA
CASSYKRGSGLAYNEQFF
TGTGCCAGCAGTTACAAGAGGGGGTCGGGACTAGCATACAATGAGCAGTTCTTC
>NA|TRBV6-2/TRBV6-3|14|TRBJ2-7|few
CASSYPGAGYEQYF
TGTGCCAGCAGTTACCCCGGGGCCGGTTACGAGCAGTACTTC
>TRBD1|TRBV5-5|15|TRBJ2-5|NA
CASSPGTGLGNIRYF
TGTGCCAGCAGCCCGGGGACAGGGCTAGGAAACATTCGGTACTTC
>TRBD1|TRBV20-1|13|TRBJ1-5|NA
CSAGQGTNQPRHF
TGCAGTGCTGGACAGGGAACTAATCAGCCCCGGCATTTT
>NA|TRBV20-1|11|TRBJ1-4|NA
CSANLGEKLFF
TGCAGTGCAAACTTGGGGGAAAAACTGTTTTTT
>TRBD1|TRBV2|15|TRBJ1-5|NA
CASNKGGQANQPQHF
TGTGCCAGCAATAAAGGAGGACAGGCCAATCAGCCCCAGCATTTT
>NA|TRBV25-1|14|TRBJ2-5|NA
CASSDGWGQETQYF
TGTGCCAGCAGTGATGGCTGGGGGCAAGAGACCCAGTACTTC
>TRBD1|TRBV2|14|TRBJ2-3|NA
CARTGVVLGDTQYF
TGTGCCAGGACAGGGGTGGTGTTAGGAGATACGCAGTATTTT
>NA|TRBV6-5|14|TRBJ1-4|NA
CASSQDRFNEKLFF
TGTGCCAGCAGCCAAGACAGGTTTAATGAAAAACTGTTTTTT
>NA|TRBV25-1|12|TRBJ1-4|NA
CASSEPQGGLFF
TGTGCCAGCAGTGAACCACAGGGCGGACTGTTTTTT
>NA|TRBV7-6|16|TRBJ2-1|NA
CASSSRASERGNEQFF
TGTGCCAGCAGCTCGAGGGCTAGCGAGAGGGGCAATGAGCAGTTCTTC
>NA|TRBV4-3|19|TRBJ2-7|few
CASSQELFGFRDGSYEQYF
TGCGCCAGCAGCCAAGAACTTTTCGGGTTCAGGGACGGATCCTACGAGCAGTACTTC
>TRBD2|TRBV7-9|16|TRBJ2-5|NA
CASSKPTSGGQETQYF
TGTGCCAGCAGCAAGCCGACTAGCGGGGGACAAGAGACCCAGTACTTC
>TRBD2|TRBV7-9|13|TRBJ2-3|few
CASSPTSSDTQYF
TGTGCCAGCAGCCCGACTAGCTCAGATACGCAGTATTTT
>NA|TRBV6-1|12|TRBJ1-2|few
CASSSRNYGYTF
TGTGCCAGCAGTTCACGGAACTATGGCTACACCTTC
>NA|TRBV5-1|14|TRBJ2-7|few
CASTPGPPAYEQYF
TGCGCCAGCACCCCGGGACCTCCTGCCTACGAGCAGTACTTC
>TRBD1|TRBV28|16|TRBJ1-5|NA
CASSSEPTGVNQPQHF
TGTGCCAGCAGCTCCGAACCAACAGGGGTGAATCAGCCCCAGCATTTT
>NA|TRBV5-4|15|TRBJ2-5|NA
CASSSLSSGLETQYF
TGTGCCAGCAGCTCTCTGTCGTCGGGCCTAGAGACCCAGTACTTC
>NA|TRBV28|13|TRBJ2-7|NA
CASSLTGALEQYF
TGTGCCAGCAGTTTGACGGGGGCGTTAGAGCAGTACTTC
>NA|TRBV14|14|TRBJ2-1|NA
CASSQDYFDNEQFF
TGTGCCAGCAGCCAAGATTACTTCGACAATGAGCAGTTCTTC
>NA|TRBV20-1|13|TRBJ2-5|NA
CSAVQGYQETQYF
TGCAGTGCTGTCCAGGGTTACCAAGAGACCCAGTACTTC
>NA|TRBV6-5|15|TRBJ1-5|NA
CASSYRDGSNQPQHF
TGTGCCAGCAGTTACAGGGACGGAAGCAATCAGCCCCAGCATTTT
>NA|TRBV29-1|12|TRBJ1-1|once
CSVEGPRAEAFF
TGCAGCGTTGAAGGTCCCCGAGCTGAAGCTTTCTTT
>NA|TRBV7-9|13|TRBJ2-5|many
CASKGPGEETQYF
TGTGCCAGCAAAGGACCGGGTGAAGAGACCCAGTACTTC
>NA|TRBV6-6|15|TRBJ2-7|NA
CASSEEGASSYEQYF
TGTGCCAGCAGTGAGGAGGGGGCGAGCTCCTACGAGCAGTACTTC
>TRBD2|TRBV6-2/TRBV6-3|13|TRBJ2-5|NA
CAGRLAGAETQYF
TGTGCCGGAAGACTAGCGGGAGCTGAGACCCAGTACTTC
>TRBD1|TRBV4-1|16|TRBJ2-5|NA
CAGSPPDRGGQETQYF
TGCGCCGGCAGCCCACCGGACAGGGGAGGTCAAGAGACCCAGTACTTC
>TRBD1|TRBV10-3|15|TRBJ2-7|NA
CATSNLQGEFGEQYF
TGTGCCACCAGTAACTTACAGGGGGAGTTTGGAGAGCAGTACTTC
>TRBD2|TRBV12-3/TRBV12-4|16|TRBJ2-1|NA
CASSLSRLAGLNEQFF
TGTGCCAGCAGTTTGTCCCGACTAGCGGGTCTCAATGAGCAGTTCTTC
>NA|TRBV2|14|TRBJ2-2|few
CASSVGARTGELFF
TGTGCCAGCAGTGTGGGAGCCCGCACCGGGGAGCTGTTTTTT
>TRBD1|TRBV7-2|15|TRBJ2-4|few
CAGSEAGGSKNIQYF
TGTGCCGGGTCAGAGGCAGGGGGCTCCAAAAACATTCAGTACTTC
>NA|TRBV6-2/TRBV6-3|12|TRBJ2-7|NA
CASSYGQYEQYF
TGTGCCAGCAGTTACGGGCAGTACGAGCAGTACTTC
>NA|TRBV24-1|11|TRBJ2-5|NA
CATSAEETQYF
TGTGCCACCAGTGCCGAAGAGACCCAGTACTTC
>TRBD1|TRBV20-1|14|TRBJ2-7|NA
CSAPPGTGGYEQYF
TGCAGTGCTCCCCCCGGGACAGGGGGCTACGAGCAGTACTTC
>NA|TRBV20-1|14|TRBJ1-1|many
CSAEGFGAHTEAFF
TGCAGTGCTGAAGGCTTCGGGGCGCACACTGAAGCTTTCTTT
>NA|TRBV9|16|TRBJ2-3|few
CASSPLVQIKADTQYF
TGTGCCAGCAGCCCCTTGGTCCAGATCAAGGCAGATACGCAGTATTTT
>NA|TRBV7-3|15|TRBJ2-7|few
CASSLKPRGFSEQYF
TGTGCCAGCAGCTTAAAGCCCAGGGGATTTAGCGAGCAGTACTTC
>NA|TRBV5-5|15|TRBJ1-5|NA
CASSFNGNSNQPQHF
TGTGCCAGCAGCTTTAACGGAAATAGCAATCAGCCCCAGCATTTT